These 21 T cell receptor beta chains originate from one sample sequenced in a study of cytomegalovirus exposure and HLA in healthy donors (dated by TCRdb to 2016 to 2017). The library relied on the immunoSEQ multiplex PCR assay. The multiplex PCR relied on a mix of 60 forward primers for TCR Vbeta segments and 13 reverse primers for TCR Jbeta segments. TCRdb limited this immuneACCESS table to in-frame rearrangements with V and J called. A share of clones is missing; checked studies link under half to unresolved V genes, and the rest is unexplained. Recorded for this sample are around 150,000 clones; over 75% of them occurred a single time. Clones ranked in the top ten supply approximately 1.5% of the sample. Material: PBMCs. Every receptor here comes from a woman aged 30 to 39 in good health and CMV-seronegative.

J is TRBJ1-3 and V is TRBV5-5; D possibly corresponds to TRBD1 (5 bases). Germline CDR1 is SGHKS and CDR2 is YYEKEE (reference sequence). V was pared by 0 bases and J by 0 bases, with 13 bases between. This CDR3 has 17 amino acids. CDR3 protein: CASSLVAGQSSGNTIYF. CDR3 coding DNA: TGTGCCAGCAGCTTGGTGGCAGGGCAAAGCTCTGGAAACACCATATATTTT.

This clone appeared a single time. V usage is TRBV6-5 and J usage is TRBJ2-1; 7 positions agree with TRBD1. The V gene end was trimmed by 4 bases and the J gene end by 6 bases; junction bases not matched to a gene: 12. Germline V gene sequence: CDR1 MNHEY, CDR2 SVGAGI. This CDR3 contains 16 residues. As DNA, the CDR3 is TGTGCCAGCAGTTTTAACAGGGGAAGGGCAATCAATGAGCAGTTCTTC. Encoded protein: CASSFNRGRAINEQFF.

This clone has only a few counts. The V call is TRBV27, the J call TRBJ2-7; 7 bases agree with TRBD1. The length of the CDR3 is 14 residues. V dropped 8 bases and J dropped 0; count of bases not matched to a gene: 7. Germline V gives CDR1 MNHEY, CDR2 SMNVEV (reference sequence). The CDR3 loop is CASGGTGVSYEQYF. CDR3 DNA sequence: TGTGCCAGCGGTGGAACAGGGGTCTCCTACGAGCAGTACTTC.

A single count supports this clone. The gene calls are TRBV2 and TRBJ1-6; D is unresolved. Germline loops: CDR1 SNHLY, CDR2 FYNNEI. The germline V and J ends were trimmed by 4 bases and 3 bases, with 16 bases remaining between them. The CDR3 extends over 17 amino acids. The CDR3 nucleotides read TGTGCCAGCAGTGGCCCTTTCCGAGGGATCTATAATTCACCCCTCCACTTT. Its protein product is CASSGPFRGIYNSPLHF.

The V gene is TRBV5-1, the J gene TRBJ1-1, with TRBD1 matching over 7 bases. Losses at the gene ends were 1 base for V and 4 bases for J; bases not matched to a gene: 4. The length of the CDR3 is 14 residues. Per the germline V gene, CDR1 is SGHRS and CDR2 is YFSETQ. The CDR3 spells CASSLQRGPTEAFF. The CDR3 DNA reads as TGCGCCAGCAGCTTGCAAAGGGGGCCCACTGAAGCTTTCTTT.

CDR3 loop: CASSTRGGSYTF. Written as DNA, the CDR3 is TGTGCCAGTAGTACCCGAGGGGGCAGCTACACCTTC. This chain uses TRBV19 with TRBJ1-2, with 7 bases aligning to TRBD1. The CDR3 covers 12 residues. Trimming took 4 bases from V and 9 from J; bases not matched to a gene: 5. Germline-derived CDR1 and CDR2 are LNHDA and SQIVND (reference sequence).

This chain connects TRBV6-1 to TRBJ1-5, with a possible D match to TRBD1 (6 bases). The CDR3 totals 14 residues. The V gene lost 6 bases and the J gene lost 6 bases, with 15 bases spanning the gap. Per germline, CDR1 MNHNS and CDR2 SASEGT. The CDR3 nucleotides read TGTGCCAGCAGCCCATACAGGGTAACTCAGCCCCAGCATTTT. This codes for CASSPYRVTQPQHF.

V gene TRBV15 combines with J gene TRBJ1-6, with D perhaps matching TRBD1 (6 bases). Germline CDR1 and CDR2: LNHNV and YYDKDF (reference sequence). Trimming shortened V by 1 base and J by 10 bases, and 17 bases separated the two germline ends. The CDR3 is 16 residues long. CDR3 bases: TGTGCCACCAGCAGAGGGGACACTTGGATAGAGTCACCCCTCCACTTT. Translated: CATSRGDTWIESPLHF.

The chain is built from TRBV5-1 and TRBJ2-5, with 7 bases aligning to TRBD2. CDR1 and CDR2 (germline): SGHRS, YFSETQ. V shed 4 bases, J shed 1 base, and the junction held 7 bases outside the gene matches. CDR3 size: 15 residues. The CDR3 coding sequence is TGCGCCAGCAGCATTGGGGGGGACCCCCAAGAGACCCAGTACTTC. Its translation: CASSIGGDPQETQYF.

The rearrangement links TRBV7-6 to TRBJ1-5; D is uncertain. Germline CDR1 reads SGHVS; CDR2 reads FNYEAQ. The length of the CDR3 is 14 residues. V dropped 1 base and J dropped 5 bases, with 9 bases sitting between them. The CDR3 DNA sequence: TGTGCCAGCAGCTTAGTTACCGGGGATCAGCCCCAGCATTTT. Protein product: CASSLVTGDQPQHF.

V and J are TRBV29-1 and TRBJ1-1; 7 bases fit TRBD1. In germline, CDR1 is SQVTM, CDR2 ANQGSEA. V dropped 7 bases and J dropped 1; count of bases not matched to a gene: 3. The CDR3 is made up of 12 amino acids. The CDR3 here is CSGTGWNTEAFF. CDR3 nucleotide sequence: TGCAGCGGGACAGGCTGGAACACTGAAGCTTTCTTT.

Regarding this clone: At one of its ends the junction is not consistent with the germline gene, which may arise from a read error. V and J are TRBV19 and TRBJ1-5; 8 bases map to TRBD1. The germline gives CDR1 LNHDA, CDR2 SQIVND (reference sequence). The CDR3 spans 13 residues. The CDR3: CASSLRRTGPSDF. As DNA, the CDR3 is TGTGCCAGTAGTCTAAGGAGGACAGGGCCTTCCGATTTT.

The chain's CDR3 is CASSSETGAFDYGYTF. CDR3 DNA sequence: TGTGCCAGCAGTTCCGAGACAGGGGCATTTGACTATGGCTACACCTTC. The gene calls are TRBV28 and TRBJ1-2, with TRBD1 matching over 8 bases. The CDR3 length is 16 residues. The germline gives CDR1 MDHEN, CDR2 SYDVKM. Trimming removed 4 bases from V and 3 bases from J; junction bases left unmatched: 10.

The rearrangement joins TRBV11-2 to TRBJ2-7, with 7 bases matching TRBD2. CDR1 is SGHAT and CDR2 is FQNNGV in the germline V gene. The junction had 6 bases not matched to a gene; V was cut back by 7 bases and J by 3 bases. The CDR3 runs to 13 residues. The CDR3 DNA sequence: TGTGCCAGCACCGGGACTAACGGCTACGAGCAGTACTTC. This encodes CASTGTNGYEQYF.

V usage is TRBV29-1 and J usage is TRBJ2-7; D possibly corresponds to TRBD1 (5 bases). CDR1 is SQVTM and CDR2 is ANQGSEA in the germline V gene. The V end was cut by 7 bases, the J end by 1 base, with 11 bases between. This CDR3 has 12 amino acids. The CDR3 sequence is CSGRTSSYEQYF. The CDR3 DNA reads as TGCAGCGGACGGACATCGTCCTACGAGCAGTACTTC.

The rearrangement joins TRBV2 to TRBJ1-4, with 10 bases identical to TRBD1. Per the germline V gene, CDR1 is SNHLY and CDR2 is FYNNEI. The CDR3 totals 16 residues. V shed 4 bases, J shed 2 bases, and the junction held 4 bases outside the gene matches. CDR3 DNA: TGTGCCAGCAGTGGACAGGGGGCGGGCACTAATGAAAAACTGTTTTTT. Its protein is CASSGQGAGTNEKLFF.

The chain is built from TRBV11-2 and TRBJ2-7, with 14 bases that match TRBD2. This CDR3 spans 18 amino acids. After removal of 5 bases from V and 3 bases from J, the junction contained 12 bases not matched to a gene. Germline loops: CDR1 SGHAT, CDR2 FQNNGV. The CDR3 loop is CASSAGTSGGWSGYEQYF. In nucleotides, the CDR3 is TGTGCCAGCAGCGCCGGGACTAGCGGGGGCTGGTCCGGCTACGAGCAGTACTTC.

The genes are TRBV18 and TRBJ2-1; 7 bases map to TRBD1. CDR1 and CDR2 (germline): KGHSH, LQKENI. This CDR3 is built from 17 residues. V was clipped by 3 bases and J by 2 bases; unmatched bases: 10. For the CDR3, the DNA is TGTGCCAGCTCACCCCCGCGACAGGGTATCACCTACAATGAGCAGTTCTTC. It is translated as CASSPPRQGITYNEQFF.

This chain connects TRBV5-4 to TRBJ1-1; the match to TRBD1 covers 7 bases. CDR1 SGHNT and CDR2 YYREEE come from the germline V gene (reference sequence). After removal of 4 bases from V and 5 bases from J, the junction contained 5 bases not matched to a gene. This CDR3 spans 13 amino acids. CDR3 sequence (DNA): TGTGCCAGCAGCCCGACAGGGTTGACTGAAGCTTTCTTT. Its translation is CASSPTGLTEAFF.

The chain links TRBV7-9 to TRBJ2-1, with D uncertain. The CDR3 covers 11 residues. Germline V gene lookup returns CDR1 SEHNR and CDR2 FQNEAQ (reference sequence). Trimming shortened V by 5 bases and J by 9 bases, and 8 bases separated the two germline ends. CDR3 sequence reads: CASSPQREQFF. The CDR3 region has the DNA TGTGCCAGCAGCCCGCAGCGTGAGCAGTTCTTC.

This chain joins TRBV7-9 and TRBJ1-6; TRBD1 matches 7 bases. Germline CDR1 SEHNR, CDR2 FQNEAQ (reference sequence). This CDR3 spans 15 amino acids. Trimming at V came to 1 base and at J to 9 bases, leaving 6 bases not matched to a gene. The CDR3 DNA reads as TGTGCCAGCAGCTTAGGACAGGGTGGCAGTTCACCCCTCCACTTT. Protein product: CASSLGQGGSSPLHF. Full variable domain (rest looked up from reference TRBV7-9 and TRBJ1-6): DTGVSQNPRHKITKRGQNVTFRCDPISEHNRLYWYRQTLGQGPEFLTYFQNEAQLEKSRLLSDRFSAERPKGSFSTLEIQRTEQGDSAMYLCASSLGQGGSSPLHFGNGTRLTVT.